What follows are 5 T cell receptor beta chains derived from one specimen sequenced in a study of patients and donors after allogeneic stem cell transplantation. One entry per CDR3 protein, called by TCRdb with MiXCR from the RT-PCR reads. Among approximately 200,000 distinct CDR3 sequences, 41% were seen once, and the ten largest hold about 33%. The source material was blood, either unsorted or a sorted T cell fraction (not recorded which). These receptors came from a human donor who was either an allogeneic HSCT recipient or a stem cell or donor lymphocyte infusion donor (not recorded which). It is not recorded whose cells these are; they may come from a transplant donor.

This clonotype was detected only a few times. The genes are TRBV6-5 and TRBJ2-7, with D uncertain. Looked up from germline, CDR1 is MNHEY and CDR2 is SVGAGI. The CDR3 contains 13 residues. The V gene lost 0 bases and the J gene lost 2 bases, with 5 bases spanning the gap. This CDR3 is CASSYSGTYEQYF. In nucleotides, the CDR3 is TGTGCCAGCAGTTACTCAGGGACCTACGAGCAGTACTTC.

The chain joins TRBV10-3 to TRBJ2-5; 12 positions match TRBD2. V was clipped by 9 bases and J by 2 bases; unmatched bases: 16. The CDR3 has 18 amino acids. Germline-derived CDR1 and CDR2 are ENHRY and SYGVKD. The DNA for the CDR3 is TGTGCCATAGGGACTAGCGGGCACGCATTTCCAAAACAAGAGACCCAGTACTTC. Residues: CAIGTSGHAFPKQETQYF.

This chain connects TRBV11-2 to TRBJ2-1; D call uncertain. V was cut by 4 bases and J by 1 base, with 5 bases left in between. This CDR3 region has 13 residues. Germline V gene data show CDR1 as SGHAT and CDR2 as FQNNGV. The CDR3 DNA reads TGTGCCAGCAGCTGGGCTTCCTACAATGAGCAGTTCTTC. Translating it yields CASSWASYNEQFF. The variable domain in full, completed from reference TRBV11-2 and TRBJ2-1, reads EAGVAQSPRYKIIEKRQSVAFWCNPISGHATLYWYQQILGQGPKLLIQFQNNGVVDDSQLPKDRFSAERLKGVDSTLKIQPAKLEDSAVYLCASSWASYNEQFFGPGTRLTVL.

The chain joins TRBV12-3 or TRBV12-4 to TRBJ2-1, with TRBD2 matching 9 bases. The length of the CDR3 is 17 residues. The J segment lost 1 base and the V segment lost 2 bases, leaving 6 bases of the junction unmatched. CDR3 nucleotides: TGTGCCAGCAGTTTAAACAGCGGGAGGCCATCCTACAATGAGCAGTTCTTC. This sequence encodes CASSLNSGRPSYNEQFF.

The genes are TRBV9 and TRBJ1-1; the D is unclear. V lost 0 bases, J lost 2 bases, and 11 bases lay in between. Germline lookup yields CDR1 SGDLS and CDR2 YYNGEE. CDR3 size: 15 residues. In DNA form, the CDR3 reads TGTGCCAGCAGCGTAGGGGCAGGCCCCAACACTGAAGCTTTCTTT. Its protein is CASSVGAGPNTEAFF.